Below, 2 T cell receptor beta chains from the same sample are listed, as sequenced in a study of blood T cells in healthy people across ages. It was with a sample-barcoded 5' primer and a J-beta primer mix that a second PCR of about 6 to 12 cycles was run. Each CDR3 protein is one row after TCRdb ran MiXCR on the 5' RACE reads. The table has about 2 million distinct CDR3 sequences, around 48% seen once. The sample taken for sequencing was blood. These receptors were obtained from a woman aged 40-49 years in good health.

The rearrangement links TRBV11-2 to TRBJ2-4; D is tentatively TRBD1 or TRBD2 (5 bases each). The CDR3 sequence is 17 residues long. Germline V lookup: CDR1 SGHAT, CDR2 FQNNGV. V was clipped by 0 bases and J by 1 base, with 13 bases between them. This CDR3 is CASSLEGTVAAKNIQYF. CDR3 DNA: TGTGCCAGCAGCTTAGAAGGGACCGTGGCGGCCAAAAACATTCAGTACTTC.

About this clonotype itself: It may be a read error: a sequence one base away is much more abundant. V and J are TRBV29-1 and TRBJ2-7; no firm D call. The closer fit of TRBJ2-5 to the DNA end suggests the J call may be wrong. Germline loops: CDR1 SQVTM, CDR2 ANQGSEA. This CDR3 has 14 residues. For the CDR3, the DNA is TGCAGCGTCACTACCCCGGACGGACGAGAGACCCAGTACTTC. Amino acid sequence: CSVTTPDGRETQYF.